This T cell receptor (beta chain) came from a study of identical twins. Via MiXCR, TCRdb re-called the 5' RACE reads, giving one row per CDR3 protein. The profile shows approximately 470,000 distinct CDR3 sequences, approximately 15% of them singletons. Trimming cost V 4 bases and J 4 bases, with 14 bases left between them. Germline V gene lookup returns CDR1 SGHRS and CDR2 YFSETQ. The CDR3 consists of 15 residues. These same records also appear under a second study, on yellow fever vaccine responses in identical twins.

The sample consisted of CD4+ T cells sorted from blood. The V gene is TRBV5-1, the J gene TRBJ1-4, with a tentative D call TRBD1 (5 bases). The clonotype comes from a woman aged 18-30 years in good health. The CDR3 sequence is CASSLGRLFNEKLFF. CDR3 nucleotides: TGCGCCAGCAGCCTGGGACGGCTTTTTAATGAAAAACTGTTTTTT.